This T cell receptor (beta chain) was captured in a study of blood T cells in healthy people across ages. Germline loops: CDR1 SGHTA, CDR2 FQGNSA. This CDR3 has 15 amino acids. J lost 5 bases, V lost 1 base, and 8 bases had no gene match. Next came a second PCR, run for about 7 to 12 cycles, which used a sample-barcoded 5' primer along with a J-beta primer mix. TCRdb re-called the 5' RACE reads through MiXCR, storing one row per CDR3 protein. The sample shows about 680,000 distinct CDR3 sequences, 49% of them seen only once. This clonotype was picked up many times. Its antigen remains unidentified. Study-wide findings and caveats: Diversity estimated from one million T cells was considered an underestimate.

The chain uses TRBV7-2 and TRBJ2-7; 7 bases are a match to TRBD2. Sample: blood. This TCR was sampled from a woman aged 60 to 75 in good health. The CDR3 protein is CASSLVAGVVDEQYF. CDR3 nucleotide sequence: TGTGCCAGCAGCTTAGTGGCGGGAGTCGTGGACGAGCAGTACTTC.